This T cell receptor beta chain is from a study of cytomegalovirus exposure and HLA in healthy donors. Study summary: A later analysis reported the 120 or so validation repertoires used the same platform as the approximately 700 first-cohort repertoires. Findings and caveats of the study: Three CMV-associated chains proved CMV antigen-specific in vitro.

In the case of this clone: What it binds is not known.

Clones were read by immunoSEQ multiplex PCR, and TCRdb kept only the in-frame ones, dropping some. This sample has some 140,000 clones, with roughly nine tenths found just once. V was clipped by 5 bases and J by 4 bases; unmatched bases: 10. Germline values: CDR1 LNHDA, CDR2 SQIVND (reference sequence). The CDR3 has 15 residues. The chain combines TRBV19 with TRBJ1-2; 7 bases are a match to TRBD1. Specimen: PBMCs. The receptor was isolated from a man aged 18 to 29 in good health and CMV-seronegative. In nucleotides, the CDR3 is TGTGCCAGTAGTGAGGACAGGAGGCTCGTCTATGGCTACACCTTC. Translation gives CASSEDRRLVYGYTF.